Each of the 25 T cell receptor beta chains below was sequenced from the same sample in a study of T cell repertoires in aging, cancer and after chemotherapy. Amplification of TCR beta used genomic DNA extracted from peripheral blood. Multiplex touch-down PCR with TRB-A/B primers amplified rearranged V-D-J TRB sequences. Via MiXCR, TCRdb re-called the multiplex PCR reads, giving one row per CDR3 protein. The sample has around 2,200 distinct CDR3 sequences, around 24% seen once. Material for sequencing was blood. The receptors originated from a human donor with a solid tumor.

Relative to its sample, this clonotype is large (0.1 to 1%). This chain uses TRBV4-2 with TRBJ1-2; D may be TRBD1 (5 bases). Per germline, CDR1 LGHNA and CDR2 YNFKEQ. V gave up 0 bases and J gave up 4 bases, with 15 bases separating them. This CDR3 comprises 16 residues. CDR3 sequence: CASSQDGTATFYGYTF. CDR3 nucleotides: TGTGCCAGCAGCCAAGATGGGACCGCGACGTTCTATGGCTACACCTTC.

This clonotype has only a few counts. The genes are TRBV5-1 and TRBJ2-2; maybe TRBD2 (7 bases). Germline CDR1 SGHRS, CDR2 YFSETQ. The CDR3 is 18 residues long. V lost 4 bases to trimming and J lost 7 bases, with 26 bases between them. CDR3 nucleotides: TGCGCCAGCAGCGTCGGATTACGCGCGCGGGGGCGCAACGGGGAGCTGTTTTTT. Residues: CASSVGLRARGRNGELFF.

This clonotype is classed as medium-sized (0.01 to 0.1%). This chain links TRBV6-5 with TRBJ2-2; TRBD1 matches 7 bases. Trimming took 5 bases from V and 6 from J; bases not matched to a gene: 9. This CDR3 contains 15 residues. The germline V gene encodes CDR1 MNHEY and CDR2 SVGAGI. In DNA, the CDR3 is TGTGCCAGCAGTACGCCTACAGGGGCCGCCGGGGAGCTGTTTTTT. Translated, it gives CASSTPTGAAGELFF.

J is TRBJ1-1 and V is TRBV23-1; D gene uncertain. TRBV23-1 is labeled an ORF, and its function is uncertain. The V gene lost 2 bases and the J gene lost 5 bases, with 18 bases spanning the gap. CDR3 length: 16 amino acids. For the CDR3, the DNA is TGCGCCAGCAGTCAACCTTACGGACCCTCGGCGACTGAAGCTTTCTTT. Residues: CASSQPYGPSATEAFF.

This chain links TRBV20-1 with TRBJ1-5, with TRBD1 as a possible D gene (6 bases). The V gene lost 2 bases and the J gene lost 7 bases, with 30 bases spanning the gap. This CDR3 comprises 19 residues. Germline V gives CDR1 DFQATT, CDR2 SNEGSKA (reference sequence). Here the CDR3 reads CSARTPGTPLGFLRQPQHF. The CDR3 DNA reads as TGCAGTGCTAGAACCCCCGGGACACCCCTGGGTTTTTTGCGACAGCCCCAGCATTTT.

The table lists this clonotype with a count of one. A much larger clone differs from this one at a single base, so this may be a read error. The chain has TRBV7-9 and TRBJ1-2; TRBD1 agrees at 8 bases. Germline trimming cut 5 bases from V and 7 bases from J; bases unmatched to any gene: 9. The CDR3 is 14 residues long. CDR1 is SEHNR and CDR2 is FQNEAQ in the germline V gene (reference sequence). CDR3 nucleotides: TGTGCCAGCAGCGAAGGCGGACAGGGCCGTGGCTACACCTTC. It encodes CASSEGGQGRGYTF. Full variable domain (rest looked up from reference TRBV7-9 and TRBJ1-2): DTGVSQNPRHKITKRGQNVTFRCDPISEHNRLYWYRQTLGQGPEFLTYFQNEAQLEKSRLLSDRFSAERPKGSFSTLEIQRTEQGDSAMYLCASSEGGQGRGYTFGSGTRLTVV.

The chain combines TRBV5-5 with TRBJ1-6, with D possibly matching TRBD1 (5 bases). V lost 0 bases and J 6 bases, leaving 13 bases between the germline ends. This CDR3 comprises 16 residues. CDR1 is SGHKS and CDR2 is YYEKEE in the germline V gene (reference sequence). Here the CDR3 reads CASSLEGGVSNSPLHF. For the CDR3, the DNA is TGTGCCAGCAGCTTGGAGGGAGGGGTGAGTAATTCACCCCTCCACTTT.

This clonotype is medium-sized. CDR3 bases: TGTGCCAGCACCCAACTCGGAGGTACGCAGTATTTT. It specifies CASTQLGGTQYF. The J gene is TRBJ2-3, the V gene TRBV6-5; weak D call: TRBD2 (5 bases). Trimming removed 7 bases from V and 8 bases from J, with 13 bases in between. There are 12 residues in the CDR3. Germline V gene data show CDR1 as MNHEY and CDR2 as SVGAGI.

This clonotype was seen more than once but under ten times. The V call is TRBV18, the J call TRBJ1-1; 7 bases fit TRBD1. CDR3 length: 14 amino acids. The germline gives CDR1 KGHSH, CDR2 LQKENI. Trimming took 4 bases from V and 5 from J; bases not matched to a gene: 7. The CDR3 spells CASSQGAPRTEAFF. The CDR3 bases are TGTGCCAGCTCACAGGGGGCGCCGAGAACTGAAGCTTTCTTT.

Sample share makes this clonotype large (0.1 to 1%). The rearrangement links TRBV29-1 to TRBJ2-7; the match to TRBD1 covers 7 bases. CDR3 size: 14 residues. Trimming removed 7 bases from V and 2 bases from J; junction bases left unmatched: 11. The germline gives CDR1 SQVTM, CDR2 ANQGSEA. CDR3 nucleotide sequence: TGCAGCGCGAGCCGGGACAGTAGAACCTACGAGCAGTACTTC. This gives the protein CSASRDSRTYEQYF.

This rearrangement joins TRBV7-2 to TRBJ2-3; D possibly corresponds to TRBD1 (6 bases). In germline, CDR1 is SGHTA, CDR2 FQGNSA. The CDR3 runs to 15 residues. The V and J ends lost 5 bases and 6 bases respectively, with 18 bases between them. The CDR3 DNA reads TGTGCCAGCAGCGCCGGGACACGTAATTCGGATACGCAGTATTTT. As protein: CASSAGTRNSDTQYF.

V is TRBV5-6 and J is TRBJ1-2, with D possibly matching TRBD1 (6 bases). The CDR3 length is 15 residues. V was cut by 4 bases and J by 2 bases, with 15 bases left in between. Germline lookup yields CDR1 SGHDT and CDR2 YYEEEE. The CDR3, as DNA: TGTGCCAGCAGCATTGACCCGACAGGAAACTATGGCTACACCTTC. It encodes CASSIDPTGNYGYTF.

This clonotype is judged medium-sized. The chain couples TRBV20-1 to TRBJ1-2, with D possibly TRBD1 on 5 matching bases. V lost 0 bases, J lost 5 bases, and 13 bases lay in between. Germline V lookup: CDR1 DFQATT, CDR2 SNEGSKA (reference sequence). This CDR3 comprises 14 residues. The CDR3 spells CSARDFGAAYGYTF. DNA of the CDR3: TGCAGTGCTAGAGATTTTGGGGCAGCGTATGGCTACACCTTC.

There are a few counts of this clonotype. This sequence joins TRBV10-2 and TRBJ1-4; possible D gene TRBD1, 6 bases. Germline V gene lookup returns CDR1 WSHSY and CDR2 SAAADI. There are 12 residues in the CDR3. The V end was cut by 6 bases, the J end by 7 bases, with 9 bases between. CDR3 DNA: TGCGCCAGCAGACAGGGCCTTGAAAAACTGTTTTTT. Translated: CASRQGLEKLFF.

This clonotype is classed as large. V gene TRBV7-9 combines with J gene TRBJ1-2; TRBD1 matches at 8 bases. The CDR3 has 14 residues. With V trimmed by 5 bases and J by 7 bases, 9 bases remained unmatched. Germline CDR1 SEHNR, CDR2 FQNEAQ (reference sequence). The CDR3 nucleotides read TGTGCCAGCAGCGAAAGCGGACAGGGCCGTGGCTACACCTTC. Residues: CASSESGQGRGYTF.

In nucleotides, the CDR3 is TGTGCCAGCAGCGACGAGGGGAGGACTATGAACACTGAAGCTTTCTTT. Translation: CASSDEGRTMNTEAFF. The chain combines TRBV6-1 with TRBJ1-1; a weak D match, TRBD1 (5 bases). V lost 6 bases, J lost 0 bases, and 17 bases lay in between. Germline V gene data show CDR1 as MNHNS and CDR2 as SASEGT. This CDR3 region has 16 residues.

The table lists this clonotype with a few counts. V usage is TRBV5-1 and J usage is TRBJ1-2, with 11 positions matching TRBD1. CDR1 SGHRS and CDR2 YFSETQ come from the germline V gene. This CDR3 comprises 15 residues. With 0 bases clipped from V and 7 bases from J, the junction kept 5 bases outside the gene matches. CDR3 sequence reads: CASSLEGQGAVGYTF. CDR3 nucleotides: TGCGCCAGCAGCTTGGAAGGACAGGGGGCGGTTGGCTACACCTTC.

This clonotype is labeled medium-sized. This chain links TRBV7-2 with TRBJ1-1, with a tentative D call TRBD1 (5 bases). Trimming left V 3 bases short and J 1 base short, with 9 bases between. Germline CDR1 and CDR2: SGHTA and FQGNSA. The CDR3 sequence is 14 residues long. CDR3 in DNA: TGTGCCAGCAGCTTCCAGGGCCGGAACACTGAAGCTTTCTTT. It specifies CASSFQGRNTEAFF.

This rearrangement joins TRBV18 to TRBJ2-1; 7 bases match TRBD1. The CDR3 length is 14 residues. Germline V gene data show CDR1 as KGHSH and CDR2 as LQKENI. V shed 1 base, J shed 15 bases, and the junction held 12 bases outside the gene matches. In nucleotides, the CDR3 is TGTGCCAGCTCACCACAAACAGGGGACAATTCGAGGTTCTTC. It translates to CASSPQTGDNSRFF.

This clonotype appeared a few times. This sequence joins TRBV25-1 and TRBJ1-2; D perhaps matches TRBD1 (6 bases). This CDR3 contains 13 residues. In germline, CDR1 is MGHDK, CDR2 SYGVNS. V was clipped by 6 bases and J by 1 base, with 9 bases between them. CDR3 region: CASRDSLNYGYTF. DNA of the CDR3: TGTGCCAGCAGGGACAGTCTTAACTATGGCTACACCTTC.

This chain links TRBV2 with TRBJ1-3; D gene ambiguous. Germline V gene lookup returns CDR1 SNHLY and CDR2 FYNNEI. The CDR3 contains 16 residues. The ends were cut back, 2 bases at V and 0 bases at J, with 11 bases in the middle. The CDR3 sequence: CASSERTVSSGNTIYF. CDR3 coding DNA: TGTGCCAGCAGTGAAAGGACGGTGAGCTCTGGAAACACCATATATTTT.

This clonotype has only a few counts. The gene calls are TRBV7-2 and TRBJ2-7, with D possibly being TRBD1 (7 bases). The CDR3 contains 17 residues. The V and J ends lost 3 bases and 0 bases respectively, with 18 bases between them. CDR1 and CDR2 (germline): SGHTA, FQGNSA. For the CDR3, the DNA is TGTGCCAGCAGCTTGATTAAGGGGGCCGGGGGCTCCTACGAGCAGTACTTC. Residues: CASSLIKGAGGSYEQYF.

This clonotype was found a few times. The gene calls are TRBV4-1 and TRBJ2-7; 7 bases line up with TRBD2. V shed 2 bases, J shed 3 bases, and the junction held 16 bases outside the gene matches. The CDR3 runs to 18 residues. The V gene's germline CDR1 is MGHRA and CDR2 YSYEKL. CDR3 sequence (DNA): TGCGCCAGCAGCCAACGAACGGACATGGGGGGGGGATACTACGAGCAGTACTTC. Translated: CASSQRTDMGGGYYEQYF.

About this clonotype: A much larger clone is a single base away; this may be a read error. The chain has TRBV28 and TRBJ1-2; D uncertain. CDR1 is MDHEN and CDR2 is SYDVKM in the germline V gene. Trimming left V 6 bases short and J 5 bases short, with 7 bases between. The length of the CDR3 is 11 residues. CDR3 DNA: TGTGCCAGCAGACGTAATTATGGCTACACCTTC. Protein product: CASRRNYGYTF.

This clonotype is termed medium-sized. For the CDR3, the DNA is TGTGCCAGCAGTGGGACAGGGGAAACCTACGAGCAGTACTTC. This sequence encodes CASSGTGETYEQYF. The gene calls are TRBV6-1 and TRBJ2-7; 9 bases fit TRBD1. The CDR3 spans 14 residues. Trimming cost V 4 bases and J 2 bases; bases outside gene matches: 3. The germline V gene has CDR1 MNHNS and CDR2 SASEGT.